These 7 T cell receptor beta chains came from one sample sequenced in a study of T cells in women clearing cervical HPV infection. Method: immunoSEQ multiplex PCR; TCRdb's copy keeps in-frame clones and lacks some. This sample's table reports about 14,000 clones. The sample was blood buffy coat. These receptors were obtained from a woman between 18 and 75 years old with a cervical HPV16 infection that either progressed to CIN3+ or cleared (not recorded which).

As regards this clone: At one end the junction does not follow the germline gene, possibly because of a read error. From the germline J gene comes the end of the CDR3, since the read stops 3 residues before it. Other nucleotide sequences from this sample produce the same CDR3. J is TRBJ1-3 and V is TRBV19; tentatively, D is TRBD1 (6 bases). From germline, CDR1 is LNHDA and CDR2 SQIVND (reference sequence). The CDR3 is made up of 14 amino acids. The CDR3 sequence is CASSSTGSGNTIYF. CDR3 DNA, as far as it was read: TGTGCCAGTAGTTCGACAGGATCTGGAAACACG.

Of note for this clone: The sequenced fragment ends 3 residues before the CDR3 boundary, so the rest is inferred from the germline J gene. The chain is built from TRBV11-2 and TRBJ2-7; 8 bases line up with TRBD2. CDR3 length equals 15 residues. The V gene end was trimmed by 4 bases and the J gene end by 2 bases; junction bases not matched to a gene: 7. Per the germline V gene, CDR1 is SGHAT and CDR2 is FQNNGV. CDR3 residues: CASSSQREYTYEQYF. The part of the CDR3 DNA that was read is TGTGCCAGCAGCTCCCAGCGGGAGTACACCTACGAG. Supplemented by reference TRBV11-2 and TRBJ2-7, the full variable domain reads EAGVAQSPRYKIIEKRQSVAFWCNPISGHATLYWYQQILGQGPKLLIQFQNNGVVDDSQLPKDRFSAERLKGVDSTLKIQPAKLEDSAVYLCASSSQREYTYEQYFGPGTRLTVT.

On this clone: The CDR3 extends 3 residues past the end of the read, so its final part is completed from the germline J gene. The chain combines TRBV29-1 with TRBJ2-7; TRBD2 is a possible D gene (6 bases). The CDR3 is made up of 13 amino acids. The germline gives CDR1 SQVTM, CDR2 ANQGSEA. Trimming took off 7 bases at V and 4 bases at J, with 17 bases between the two ends. The sequenced CDR3 bases are TGCAGCGCCCGATCGTCTAGCGTGTACGAG. Translating it yields CSARSSSVYE. The full CDR3 is CSARSSSVYEQYF.

Turning to this clone: The CDR3 extends 3 residues past the end of the read, so its final part is completed from the germline J gene. This chain connects TRBV7-9 to TRBJ2-5, with D perhaps matching TRBD2 (6 bases). V lost 5 bases and J 1 base, leaving 8 bases between the germline ends. CDR1 and CDR2 from the germline V gene are SEHNR and FQNEAQ (reference sequence). The CDR3 spans 13 residues. Partial CDR3 DNA: TGTGCCAGCAGCCCGCGGGGCCAAGAGACC. Its protein is CASSPRGQET. The whole CDR3 protein reads CASSPRGQETQYF.

About this clone: Read data end 3 residues before the CDR3 end; the end is taken from the germline J gene. The V gene is TRBV19, the J gene TRBJ2-4; weak D call: TRBD1 (7 bases). Germline V gene sequence: CDR1 LNHDA, CDR2 SQIVND (reference sequence). The length of the CDR3 is 14 residues. The CDR3 sequence: CASRTAGGLYGQYF. The covered CDR3 bases are TGTGCCAGCAGAACTGCAGGGGGACTCTATGGT.

Note on this clone: With the read ending 3 residues before the CDR3 end, the germline J gene is used to fill in that end. V usage is TRBV19 and J usage is TRBJ1-2; D remains ambiguous. Deletions cut 4 bases from V and 3 bases from J, with 9 bases between. Germline V CDR1 and CDR2: LNHDA, SQIVND (reference sequence). The CDR3 totals 13 residues. The part of the CDR3 DNA that was read is TGTGCCAGTAGTACCCCCCCTGACTATGGC. Encoded protein: CASSTPPDYG. The full CDR3 protein reads CASSTPPDYGYTF.

In regard to this clone: The read terminates 3 residues ahead of where the CDR3 ends, so the germline J gene completes it. The chain joins TRBV23-1 to TRBJ2-6, with D possibly TRBD2 on 5 matching bases. TRBV23-1 qualifies as an ORF whose function is uncertain. CDR3 size: 13 residues. V was clipped by 4 bases and J by 4 bases, with 5 bases between them. Here the CDR3 reads CASSRGGANVLTF. CDR3 DNA (partial): TGCGCCAGCAGTCGAGGGGGGGCCAACGTC.